The 5 T cell receptor beta chains below were found in one sample sequenced in a study of CD8 T cells in ankylosing spondylitis. General study points: Typical of ankylosing spondylitis blood, it appeared, was a TCR beta motif of eight highly homologous variants.

No antigen is known for these receptors. MiXCR was run by TCRdb on the 5' RACE reads, yielding one entry per CDR3 protein. Found here are about 450,000 distinct CDR3 sequences, around 26% of them singletons; the top ten hold over 0.8%. The sample comprised blood, either unsorted or a sorted T cell fraction (not recorded which). These receptors all come from a male donor with ankylosing spondylitis.

This clonotype has a handful of counts. The V call is TRBV12-3 or TRBV12-4, the J call TRBJ2-1, with unresolved D. V lost 6 bases, J lost 5 bases, and 8 bases lay in between. The CDR3 has 12 amino acids. CDR3 residues: CASSSPDNEQFF. CDR3 in DNA: TGTGCCAGCAGCTCCCCGGACAATGAGCAGTTCTTC.

V is TRBV24-1 and J is TRBJ1-5; TRBD1 is a possible D gene (6 bases). Trimming took 4 bases from V and 10 from J, leaving 19 bases between them. Germline V lookup: CDR1 KGHDR, CDR2 SFDVKD. The CDR3 is 15 residues long. This CDR3 reads CATSDPRQERGPQHF. For the CDR3, the DNA is TGTGCCACCAGTGACCCTCGACAGGAACGAGGACCCCAGCATTTT.

The gene calls are TRBV9 and TRBJ2-4; D gene unclear. Germline CDR1 SGDLS, CDR2 YYNGEE. This CDR3 spans 15 amino acids. V lost 3 bases and J 0 bases, leaving 10 bases between the germline ends. The DNA of the CDR3 is TGTGCCAGCAGCGCATCACACGCAGCCAAAAACATTCAGTACTTC. Translated, it gives CASSASHAAKNIQYF.

The J gene is TRBJ1-6, the V gene TRBV3-1, with D possibly being TRBD1 (6 bases). This CDR3 spans 15 amino acids. Germline CDR1 reads LGHDT; CDR2 reads YNNKEL (reference sequence). V gave up 3 bases and J gave up 7 bases, with 13 bases separating them. CDR3 region: CASSHGGAENSPLHF. The DNA of the CDR3 is TGTGCCAGCAGCCATGGGGGGGCCGAGAATTCACCCCTCCACTTT.

V gene TRBV7-9 combines with J gene TRBJ1-5; no definite D call. Trimming shortened V by 3 bases and J by 5 bases, and 5 bases separated the two germline ends. The CDR3 length is 12 residues. Per germline, CDR1 SEHNR and CDR2 FQNEAQ (reference sequence). The CDR3 is CASSFTDQPQHF. For the CDR3, the DNA is TGTGCCAGCAGCTTCACCGATCAGCCCCAGCATTTT.